This TCR beta chain came from a study of T cells after yellow fever vaccination. Germline CDR1 is SGHDT and CDR2 is YYEEEE. The CDR3 has 15 amino acids. V gave up 0 bases and J gave up 5 bases; unmatched junction bases: 3. TCRdb re-called the 5' RACE reads with MiXCR, one entry per CDR3 protein. The sample contains over 250,000 distinct CDR3 sequences, 4.1% of which appear only once. The study's findings and limits: Researchers noted that a small share of clonotypes showed up in both CD4 and CD8 compartments.

This clonotype was seen repeatedly, ten times or more. The antigen remains undetermined. Sample: PBMCs, taken 5 days after the yellow fever booster vaccination. The chain employs TRBV5-6 and TRBJ2-5; the match to TRBD2 covers 11 bases. The receptor's source is a man aged 18 to 29 who received the YFV17D yellow fever vaccine. For the CDR3, the DNA is TGTGCCAGCAGCTTGGCTAGCGGGGGGTTCGAGACCCAGTACTTC. Translated, it gives CASSLASGGFETQYF. Looking up the rest from reference TRBV5-6 and TRBJ2-5 gives the full variable domain: DAGVTQSPTHLIKTRGQQVTLRCSPKSGHDTVSWYQQALGQGPQFIFQYYEEEERQRGNFPDRFSGHQFPNYSSELNVNALLLGDSALYLCASSLASGGFETQYFGPGTRLLVL.